Listed below are T cell receptor beta chains from one sample, sequenced in a study of shared clonotypes between healthy human individuals. Sequenced by immunoSEQ multiplex PCR; TCRdb stores in-frame clones only, minus some. The repertoire holds about 590,000 clones, with over 95% as singletons. Specimen: naive CD8+ T cells sorted from blood. These TCRs come from a woman aged 30 to 39 in good health. The CDR3 runs from the conserved cysteine through the conserved F or W. Each record gives: J gene, D gene, V gene, CDR3 DNA, CDR3 protein. A D gene is named only where the DNA matches it firmly.

>TRBJ2-3|-|TRBV18
TGTGCCAGCTCACCCCGCTGGGACAACACAGATACGCAGTATTTT
CASSPRWDNTDTQYF
>TRBJ2-1|-|TRBV2
TGTGCCAGCAGTGTAAGCGGCTCCTACAATGAGCAGTTCTTC
CASSVSGSYNEQFF
>TRBJ2-7|-|TRBV2
TGTGCCAGCATAGACAAGATTAACTACGAGCAGTACTTC
CASIDKINYEQYF
>TRBJ1-1|-|TRBV27
TGTGCCAGCAGTACCACGGGGGGGAACACTGAAGCTTTCTTT
CASSTTGGNTEAFF
>TRBJ1-1|-|TRBV7-7
TGTGCCAGCAGTCCCAGCGGCACTGAAGCTTTCTTT
CASSPSGTEAFF
>TRBJ2-7|-|TRBV28
TGTGCCAGCAGTCCACCCCCGGCCTTCCTCCTACGTTACGAGCAGTACTTC
CASSPPPAFLLRYEQYF
>TRBJ2-7|-|TRBV2
TGTGCCAGCGTCCCTCGGACAAGCTCCTACGAGCAGTACTTC
CASVPRTSSYEQYF
>TRBJ1-1|-|TRBV7-8
TGTGCCAGCAGCTTTGGGCAGGACAATGCTTTCTTT
CASSFGQDNAFF
>TRBJ2-7|-|TRBV6-5
TGTGCCAGCAGTATAGGACCTCCCCCTGTCGAGCAGTACTTC
CASSIGPPPVEQYF
>TRBJ2-1|-|TRBV7-9
TGTGCCAGCAGCTTAGGTGGGATAGCGGAGCAGTTCTTC
CASSLGGIAEQFF
>TRBJ1-4|-|TRBV28
TGTGCCAGCAGTTACGGGGGTGAAAAACTGTTTTTT
CASSYGGEKLFF
>TRBJ2-1|-|TRBV19
TGTGCCAGTAGTATAGACTCGGGGCGAAGGAATGAGCAGTTCTTC
CASSIDSGRRNEQFF